The 26 T cell receptor beta chains given below trace back to one sample, sequenced in a study of blood T cells in healthy people across ages. It was with a sample-barcoded 5' primer and a J-beta primer mix that a second PCR of about 6 to 12 cycles was run. MiXCR, run by TCRdb on the 5' RACE reads, gives a single entry per CDR3 protein. Counted here are about 1.4 million distinct CDR3 sequences, approximately 59% occurring once; the ten biggest clones make up approximately 7%. The sequencing input was blood. Every receptor here comes from a man aged 18 to 29 in good health.

Here the CDR3 DNA reads TGTGCCAGCAGTCCGGGACTAGCGGGAGATTTTTATTCTAGTGAGCAGTTCTTC. It codes for CASSPGLAGDFYSSEQFF. The chain couples TRBV27 to TRBJ2-1, with 14 bases fitting TRBD2. Germline V gene lookup returns CDR1 MNHEY and CDR2 SMNVEV (reference sequence). V was clipped by 5 bases and J by 9 bases; unmatched bases: 15. There are 18 residues in the CDR3.

This clonotype was seen many times. The genes are TRBV11-2 and TRBJ2-7; no reliable D call. Germline CDR1 is SGHAT and CDR2 is FQNNGV. This CDR3 region has 13 residues. Trimming took off 1 base at V and 3 bases at J, with 7 bases between the two ends. The CDR3 sequence: CASSLATYYEQYF. CDR3 in DNA: TGTGCCAGCAGCTTAGCCACTTACTACGAGCAGTACTTC.

This clonotype was seen a handful of times. V and J are TRBV25-1 and TRBJ2-4; TRBD1 might be the D (6 bases). Matching the DNA end better, TRBJ2-5 makes the J call doubtful. The CDR3 is made up of 14 amino acids. Germline CDR1 is MGHDK and CDR2 is SYGVNS. The CDR3 spells CASSEPGAGETQYF. DNA for the CDR3: TGTGCCAGCAGTGAACCAGGGGCAGGGGAGACCCAGTACTTC.

This sequence joins TRBV30 and TRBJ2-5; D call uncertain. Trimming shortened V by 0 bases and J by 2 bases, and 4 bases separated the two germline ends. Germline assignment: CDR1 GTSNPN and CDR2 SVGIG (reference sequence). The CDR3 spans 12 residues. The CDR3 nucleotides are TGTGCCTGGAGTGTTGGGCAAGAGACCCAGTACTTC. Translation: CAWSVGQETQYF.

This clonotype was counted a few times. The rearrangement uses TRBV7-6 and TRBJ2-1; D is possibly TRBD1 (6 bases). This CDR3 comprises 16 residues. The V end was cut by 2 bases, the J end by 4 bases, with 15 bases between. CDR1 is SGHVS and CDR2 is FNYEAQ in the germline V gene. As DNA, the CDR3 is TGTGCCAGCAGCTTATCCCACAGGGCGATATACAATGAGCAGTTCTTC. Encoded protein: CASSLSHRAIYNEQFF. Using reference TRBV7-6 and TRBJ2-1 for the parts outside the CDR3, the full variable domain is GAGVSQSPRYKVTKRGQDVALRCDPISGHVSLYWYRQALGQGPEFLTYFNYEAQQDKSGLPNDRFSAERPEGSISTLTIQRTEQRDSAMYRCASSLSHRAIYNEQFFGPGTRLTVL.

This clonotype was counted only a few times. The CDR3 loop is CASSLDWISYEQYF. As DNA, the CDR3 is TGCGCCAGCAGCTTGGACTGGATCTCCTACGAGCAGTACTTC. The chain couples TRBV5-1 to TRBJ2-7; D not resolved. Trimming cost V 0 bases and J 0 bases, with 7 bases left between them. CDR1 and CDR2 from the germline V gene are SGHRS and YFSETQ. CDR3 length equals 14 residues. Supplemented by reference TRBV5-1 and TRBJ2-7, the full variable domain reads KAGVTQTPRYLIKTRGQQVTLSCSPISGHRSVSWYQQTPGQGLQFLFEYFSETQRNKGNFPGRFSGRQFSNSRSEMNVSTLELGDSALYLCASSLDWISYEQYFGPGTRLTVT.

The chain couples TRBV10-2 to TRBJ2-7; the match to TRBD1 covers 9 bases. The CDR3 consists of 15 residues. With V trimmed by 2 bases and J by 3 bases, 5 bases remained unmatched. CDR1 WSHSY and CDR2 SAAADI come from the germline V gene. The CDR3 DNA reads as TGCGCCAGCAGTGAGGGGACAGGGCCTTTCTACGAGCAGTACTTC. This translates into CASSEGTGPFYEQYF.

Here the CDR3 reads CSAGGTGGKNEQFF. CDR3 in DNA: TGCAGTGCTGGTGGGACAGGGGGCAAGAATGAGCAGTTCTTC. The gene calls are TRBV20-1 and TRBJ2-1; 12 nucleotides match TRBD1. Germline lookup yields CDR1 DFQATT and CDR2 SNEGSKA (reference sequence). Trimming cost V 5 bases and J 7 bases; bases outside gene matches: 6. The CDR3 loop spans 14 amino acids.

The rearrangement links TRBV7-9 to TRBJ2-2; D gene uncertain. V was clipped by 10 bases and J by 5 bases, with 11 bases between them. Germline CDR1 SEHNR, CDR2 FQNEAQ (reference sequence). CDR3 size: 12 residues. The CDR3 loop reads CAILHITGELFF. The CDR3 DNA is TGTGCCATCCTACACATTACCGGGGAGCTGTTTTTT.

This clonotype has a single count. The V and J genes are TRBV5-1 and TRBJ2-1, with a weak D call TRBD2 (6 bases). The CDR3 has 14 amino acids. Trimming pared 0 bases from V and 5 bases from J, leaving 9 bases between. Germline values: CDR1 SGHRS, CDR2 YFSETQ. The CDR3 here is CASSLGGRHNEQFF. CDR3 DNA: TGCGCCAGCAGCTTGGGAGGGAGGCACAATGAGCAGTTCTTC.

This CDR3 reads CASTDLGVHNEQFF. The CDR3 bases are TGTGCCAGCACTGACCTGGGGGTTCACAATGAGCAGTTCTTC. This rearrangement joins TRBV2 to TRBJ2-1; D might be TRBD1 or TRBD2, each matching 5 bases. V was shortened by 7 bases and J by 5 bases, with 15 bases between the two germline ends. The V gene's germline CDR1 is SNHLY and CDR2 FYNNEI. The CDR3 extends over 14 amino acids.

DNA for the CDR3: TGTGCCAGCAGTGAAGGGACAGGGGTGGGTCCAGAGACCCAGTACTTC. The encoded protein is CASSEGTGVGPETQYF. V usage is TRBV6-1 and J usage is TRBJ2-7; 9 bases agree with TRBD1. The J call is in doubt because the DNA end fits TRBJ2-5 better. Germline V gene lookup returns CDR1 MNHNS and CDR2 SASEGT. CDR3 length: 16 residues.

The J gene is TRBJ1-5, the V gene TRBV4-3; D remains ambiguous. Germline V lookup: CDR1 LGHNA, CDR2 YSLEER. The length of the CDR3 is 15 residues. Trimming shortened V by 3 bases and J by 4 bases, and 13 bases separated the two germline ends. The chain's CDR3 is CASSHSPGNNQPQHF. Here the CDR3 DNA reads TGCGCCAGCAGCCATTCACCGGGGAATAATCAGCCCCAGCATTTT.

J is TRBJ1-1 and V is TRBV3-1, with unresolved D. Deletions cut 4 bases from V and 6 bases from J, with 12 bases between. This CDR3 has 13 amino acids. Germline V gene sequence: CDR1 LGHDT, CDR2 YNNKEL (reference sequence). The CDR3 sequence is CASSRGSEAEAFF. The CDR3 nucleotides are TGTGCCAGCAGCCGTGGGTCGGAGGCTGAAGCTTTCTTT.

The J gene is TRBJ1-2, the V gene TRBV9; 9 bases fit TRBD1. Trimming cost V 0 bases and J 3 bases; bases outside gene matches: 6. The germline gives CDR1 SGDLS, CDR2 YYNGEE. CDR3 length: 16 residues. The CDR3 loop is CASSVGTGEAYYGYTF. DNA for the CDR3: TGTGCCAGCAGCGTAGGGACAGGGGAGGCCTACTATGGCTACACCTTC.

The V call is TRBV20-1, the J call TRBJ1-4; D uncertain. The CDR3 has 15 residues. Germline V gene data show CDR1 as DFQATT and CDR2 as SNEGSKA (reference sequence). Between the trimmed V and J ends, which lost 0 bases and 3 bases, there was a span of 11 bases. The CDR3: CSARDRAIPNEKLFF. DNA for the CDR3: TGCAGTGCTAGAGATCGGGCAATCCCTAATGAAAAACTGTTTTTT.

The V and J genes are TRBV10-3 and TRBJ2-7; D is unclear. The length of the CDR3 is 12 residues. CDR1 is ENHRY, CDR2 SYGVKD, per germline. V was shortened by 3 bases and J by 5 bases, with 8 bases between the two germline ends. CDR3 sequence (DNA): TGTGCCATCAGTGATCGGCCTAACGAGCAGTACTTC. Protein: CAISDRPNEQYF.

The sample holds a few counts of this clonotype. The chain uses TRBV4-1 and TRBJ2-7, with 9 nucleotides matching TRBD1. CDR3 length equals 16 residues. Germline V CDR1 and CDR2: MGHRA, YSYEKL. Trimming took 1 base from V and 4 from J; bases not matched to a gene: 8. CDR3 in DNA: TGCGCCAGCAGCCAAGGCCCGGACAGGGGATATTACGAGCAGTACTTC. It yields the protein CASSQGPDRGYYEQYF.

This clonotype was seen a handful of times. The chain recombines TRBV4-1 with TRBJ2-1; D could derive from TRBD1 or TRBD2 (5 bases each). The CDR3 runs to 17 residues. CDR1 is MGHRA and CDR2 is YSYEKL in the germline V gene. Deletions cut 0 bases from V and 3 bases from J, with 15 bases between. CDR3 protein: CASSQEGPRAFYNEQFF. CDR3 in DNA: TGCGCCAGCAGCCAAGAGGGACCAAGAGCTTTCTACAATGAGCAGTTCTTC.

V gene TRBV24-1 combines with J gene TRBJ2-1, with no clear D. Germline V gene sequence: CDR1 KGHDR, CDR2 SFDVKD. CDR3 length equals 13 residues. V was clipped by 9 bases and J by 1 base, with 9 bases between them. This CDR3 is CATRAPSYNEQFF. The DNA of the CDR3 is TGTGCCACCCGTGCCCCATCCTACAATGAGCAGTTCTTC.

This sequence joins TRBV20-1 and TRBJ2-3; TRBD2 matches 8 bases. Per germline, CDR1 DFQATT and CDR2 SNEGSKA (reference sequence). The V segment lost 4 bases and the J segment 4 bases; nucleotides outside the gene matches: 7. This CDR3 contains 14 residues. The CDR3 spells CSATPLAVADTQYF. The CDR3 DNA follows: TGCAGTGCTACCCCACTAGCGGTCGCAGATACGCAGTATTTT.

In this sample, this clonotype turned up once. The chain recombines TRBV18 with TRBJ2-7; D remains ambiguous. The ends were cut back, 0 bases at V and 3 bases at J, with 12 bases in the middle. The germline V gene encodes CDR1 KGHSH and CDR2 LQKENI. The CDR3 sequence is 15 residues long. The chain's CDR3 is CASSPPATQSYEQYF. DNA of the CDR3: TGTGCCAGCTCACCACCCGCTACTCAGAGCTACGAGCAGTACTTC.

This rearrangement joins TRBV6-5 to TRBJ2-1; D unclear. The CDR3 sequence is 19 residues long. The V gene's germline CDR1 is MNHEY and CDR2 SVGAGI. Trimming removed 2 bases at V and 12 bases at J, with 32 bases between. The CDR3 nucleotides read TGTGCCAGCAGTTACGCGAATGTGGTTACCCGCCTAACAATGAGAGGGCAGTTCTTC. It is translated as CASSYANVVTRLTMRGQFF.

The chain has TRBV27 and TRBJ2-3; D unclear. Germline CDR1 is MNHEY and CDR2 is SMNVEV (reference sequence). CDR3 length equals 17 residues. V was shortened by 2 bases and J by 3 bases, with 18 bases between the two germline ends. CDR3 DNA: TGTGCCAGCAGTTTAGAAGGCGGCAGCTTCATAACAGATACGCAGTATTTT. Amino acids: CASSLEGGSFITDTQYF.

This chain links TRBV27 with TRBJ2-2; D is unresolved. The CDR3 runs 14 residues. Trimming cost V 3 bases and J 4 bases, with 9 bases left between them. CDR1 MNHEY and CDR2 SMNVEV come from the germline V gene (reference sequence). The CDR3 sequence: CASSFLGFTGELFF. The CDR3 nucleotides read TGTGCCAGCAGTTTTTTGGGGTTCACCGGGGAGCTGTTTTTT.

The gene calls are TRBV25-1 and TRBJ2-7; 11 bases agree with TRBD2. Losses at the gene ends were 2 bases for V and 0 bases for J; bases not matched to a gene: 6. This CDR3 comprises 17 residues. Germline loops: CDR1 MGHDK, CDR2 SYGVNS. The CDR3 is CASSEGLAGVNSYEQYF. The DNA of the CDR3 is TGTGCCAGCAGTGAAGGACTAGCGGGCGTTAACTCCTACGAGCAGTACTTC.